This is a list of T cell receptor beta chains from one sample in a study of T cell changes during pregnancy in multiple sclerosis. Generated by immunoSEQ multiplex PCR, the TCRdb table keeps only in-frame clones and is missing some. In the table there are 25,000 to 35,000 clones, about nine tenths of which are singletons. Sample: CD8+ T cells from peripheral blood mononuclear cells, taken before pregnancy. The source of these receptors is a female donor with multiple sclerosis, enrolled in a pregnancy study. Both conserved end residues are part of each CDR3. A D gene is named only where the DNA matches it firmly. Some rows mark clone size as missing; the rest say once, few, many or name a class of expanded clone.

j_call: TRBJ1-6
d_call: NA
v_call: TRBV4-3
clone_size: NA
cdr3_nt: TGCGCCAGCAGCCCGGGTAGGGGGTGGAATTCACCCCTCCACTTT
cdr3_aa: CASSPGRGWNSPLHF

j_call: TRBJ1-1
d_call: TRBD1
v_call: TRBV29-1
clone_size: once
cdr3_nt: TGCAGCGTTGATGGGACAGGGTTCGCTGAAGCTTTCTTT
cdr3_aa: CSVDGTGFAEAFF

j_call: TRBJ2-3
d_call: TRBD2
v_call: TRBV28
clone_size: NA
cdr3_nt: TGTGCCAGCAGCCCAGGGCGGGAGAGCACAGATACGCAGTATTTT
cdr3_aa: CASSPGRESTDTQYF

j_call: TRBJ2-1
d_call: TRBD2
v_call: TRBV2
clone_size: once
cdr3_nt: TGTGCCAGCAGTTGGAGCGGGAGCTCCTACAATGAGCAGTTCTTC
cdr3_aa: CASSWSGSSYNEQFF

j_call: TRBJ2-7
d_call: TRBD2
v_call: TRBV7-6
clone_size: NA
cdr3_nt: TGTGCCAGCGAGCGGGAGAGGGAGCAGTACTTC
cdr3_aa: CASEREREQYF

j_call: TRBJ2-1
d_call: NA
v_call: TRBV15
clone_size: NA
cdr3_nt: TGTGCCACCAGCATCGGTAGCGGAGACTACAATGAGCAGTTCTTC
cdr3_aa: CATSIGSGDYNEQFF

j_call: TRBJ1-2
d_call: TRBD1
v_call: TRBV29-1
clone_size: NA
cdr3_nt: TGCAGCGTTCCCGGACAGGTCTATGGCTACACCTTC
cdr3_aa: CSVPGQVYGYTF

j_call: TRBJ2-2
d_call: TRBD1
v_call: TRBV4-2
clone_size: NA
cdr3_nt: TGTGCCAGCAGCCAAACCCTAACAGGGGGACCGAACACCGGGGAGCTGTTTTTT
cdr3_aa: CASSQTLTGGPNTGELFF

j_call: TRBJ2-3
d_call: TRBD2
v_call: TRBV6-6
clone_size: NA
cdr3_nt: TGTGCCAGCAGTCCCGGGACTACACACACAGATACGCAGTATTTT
cdr3_aa: CASSPGTTHTDTQYF

j_call: TRBJ2-3
d_call: NA
v_call: TRBV7-9
clone_size: NA
cdr3_nt: TGTGCCAGCAGCTTCCCGGGGGCAGATACGCAGTATTTT
cdr3_aa: CASSFPGADTQYF

j_call: TRBJ1-2
d_call: NA
v_call: TRBV11-1
clone_size: NA
cdr3_nt: TGTGCCAGCAGCTTATTAGGAGGTTATGGCTACACCTTC
cdr3_aa: CASSLLGGYGYTF

j_call: TRBJ1-1
d_call: NA
v_call: TRBV29-1
clone_size: NA
cdr3_nt: TGCAGCGTTGAAGCTGCGGTGATAAATTCGAACACTGAAGCTTTCTTT
cdr3_aa: CSVEAAVINSNTEAFF

j_call: TRBJ1-1
d_call: NA
v_call: TRBV7-9
clone_size: few
cdr3_nt: TGTGCCAGCAGTTTCCCGACACCCATGAACACTGAAGCTTTCTTT
cdr3_aa: CASSFPTPMNTEAFF

j_call: TRBJ2-5
d_call: TRBD1
v_call: TRBV28
clone_size: NA
cdr3_nt: TGTGCCAGCAGGGATGGGACAGGGGAAGAGACCCAGTACTTC
cdr3_aa: CASRDGTGEETQYF

j_call: TRBJ2-5
d_call: NA
v_call: TRBV6-5
clone_size: NA
cdr3_nt: TGTGCCAGCAGTTACTCAGGGGTCGAGACCCAGTACTTC
cdr3_aa: CASSYSGVETQYF

j_call: TRBJ2-1
d_call: TRBD2
v_call: TRBV27
clone_size: NA
cdr3_nt: TGTGCCAGCAGTTTTGGGACTAGCGGTTACAATGAGCAGTTCTTC
cdr3_aa: CASSFGTSGYNEQFF

j_call: TRBJ2-7
d_call: NA
v_call: TRBV11-2
clone_size: NA
cdr3_nt: TGTGCCAGCAGCTCCGCATTACAGGTCTACGAGCAGTACTTC
cdr3_aa: CASSSALQVYEQYF

j_call: TRBJ2-5
d_call: TRBD2
v_call: TRBV28
clone_size: NA
cdr3_nt: TGTGCCAGCAATCTACTAGCGGGAGGGCGAGAGACCCAGTACTTC
cdr3_aa: CASNLLAGGRETQYF

j_call: TRBJ1-2
d_call: TRBD1
v_call: TRBV11-2
clone_size: NA
cdr3_nt: TGTGCCAGCAGACAGGGGCCCTATGGCTACACCTTC
cdr3_aa: CASRQGPYGYTF

j_call: TRBJ1-1
d_call: NA
v_call: TRBV5-1
clone_size: NA
cdr3_nt: TGCGCCAGCAGCCCAGAGGTACAGGGAACGAACACTGAAGCTTTCTTT
cdr3_aa: CASSPEVQGTNTEAFF

j_call: TRBJ2-7
d_call: NA
v_call: TRBV4-2
clone_size: NA
cdr3_nt: TGTGCCAGCAGCTACTACAGGGAATCCTACGAGCAGTACTTC
cdr3_aa: CASSYYRESYEQYF

j_call: TRBJ2-7
d_call: NA
v_call: TRBV11-3
clone_size: NA
cdr3_nt: TGTGCCAGCAGCTTGGGGCCCTATGCATCCGAGCAGTACTTC
cdr3_aa: CASSLGPYASEQYF

j_call: TRBJ2-7
d_call: TRBD1
v_call: TRBV9
clone_size: NA
cdr3_nt: TGTGCCAGCAGCCTCACAGGGGAACGCTCCTACGAGCAGTACTTC
cdr3_aa: CASSLTGERSYEQYF

j_call: TRBJ2-7
d_call: NA
v_call: TRBV9
clone_size: NA
cdr3_nt: TGTGCCAGCAGCGAAGAACAGGGCCCCTACGAGCAGTACTTC
cdr3_aa: CASSEEQGPYEQYF

j_call: TRBJ2-3
d_call: TRBD2
v_call: TRBV19
clone_size: few
cdr3_nt: TGTGCCAGTAGTATCACAGGGACTAGCGGCTCGGATACGCAGTATTTT
cdr3_aa: CASSITGTSGSDTQYF

j_call: TRBJ2-1
d_call: TRBD2
v_call: TRBV6-5
clone_size: NA
cdr3_nt: TGTGCCAGCAGTTGGGACTACACGGGGAATCCCGGGTTCTTC
cdr3_aa: CASSWDYTGNPGFF

j_call: TRBJ2-2
d_call: TRBD2
v_call: TRBV27
clone_size: NA
cdr3_nt: TGTGCCAGCAGTTCGGGACTAGCGGGGATAAACACCGGGGAGCTGTTTTTT
cdr3_aa: CASSSGLAGINTGELFF

j_call: TRBJ1-5
d_call: NA
v_call: TRBV27
clone_size: NA
cdr3_nt: TGTGCCAGCAGTTTGTCAGGGGTTGCTGGCAATCAGCCCCAGCATTTT
cdr3_aa: CASSLSGVAGNQPQHF

j_call: TRBJ2-7
d_call: TRBD2
v_call: TRBV4-1
clone_size: NA
cdr3_nt: TGCGCCAGCAGCCAAGAGGCGGGAGGAAGTGACTACGAGCAGTACTTC
cdr3_aa: CASSQEAGGSDYEQYF

j_call: TRBJ2-3
d_call: NA
v_call: TRBV5-6
clone_size: NA
cdr3_nt: TGTGCCAGCAGTTTGAACGGGGGAAGCACAGATACGCAGTATTTT
cdr3_aa: CASSLNGGSTDTQYF

j_call: TRBJ2-2
d_call: TRBD2
v_call: TRBV13
clone_size: NA
cdr3_nt: TGTGCCAGCAGCAGAGCGGGAGGCGGCGGGGAGCTGTTTTTT
cdr3_aa: CASSRAGGGGELFF

j_call: TRBJ2-7
d_call: TRBD2
v_call: TRBV4-3
clone_size: NA
cdr3_nt: TGCGCCAGCAGCCAAGAGCGGGGGGCGGAGTACGAGCAGTACTTC
cdr3_aa: CASSQERGAEYEQYF

j_call: TRBJ2-5
d_call: NA
v_call: TRBV11-3
clone_size: NA
cdr3_nt: TGTGCCAGCAGCCCCCGCCCTCCCGGGAGTACCGCCCCACAAGACGAGACCCAGTACTTC
cdr3_aa: CASSPRPPGSTAPQDETQYF

j_call: TRBJ1-2
d_call: NA
v_call: TRBV14
clone_size: NA
cdr3_nt: TGTGCCAGCAGCCCAAACTCCGGGACACGGACCTACTATGGCTACACCTTC
cdr3_aa: CASSPNSGTRTYYGYTF

j_call: TRBJ2-3
d_call: TRBD2
v_call: TRBV7-2
clone_size: NA
cdr3_nt: TGTGCCAGCAGCTTAGATATCCCTAGCGGGGAAACCGGCGATACGCAGTATTTT
cdr3_aa: CASSLDIPSGETGDTQYF

j_call: TRBJ2-1
d_call: NA
v_call: TRBV13
clone_size: NA
cdr3_nt: TGTGCCAGCAGCTCAACGGGAGTACCCTACAATGAGCAGTTCTTC
cdr3_aa: CASSSTGVPYNEQFF

j_call: TRBJ2-6
d_call: NA
v_call: TRBV19
clone_size: NA
cdr3_nt: TGTGCCAGTAGTCCGAAGCCCAGGGTAATTGGGGCCAACGTCCTGACTTTC
cdr3_aa: CASSPKPRVIGANVLTF

j_call: TRBJ1-2
d_call: TRBD1
v_call: TRBV7-9
clone_size: NA
cdr3_nt: TGTGCCAGCAGCCTACCTCCAGTGACAGGGAACTATGGCTACACCTTC
cdr3_aa: CASSLPPVTGNYGYTF